This TCR beta chain was retrieved from a study of T-cell reconstitution after alpha-beta-depleted transplantation in children. Trimming removed 3 bases at V and 1 base at J, with 19 bases between. The CDR3 has 18 amino acids. Unique molecular identifiers featured in how the TCRbeta library was prepared. MiXCR was run by TCRdb on the PCR reads, yielding one entry per CDR3 protein. In the table there are a few hundred thousand distinct CDR3 sequences, roughly 9.5% of which are singletons. This clonotype was sampled from a human donor who donated a stem cell graft to a child with SCID. The starting material was PBMCs from the stem cell graft donor, obtained from the stem cell graft. J is TRBJ1-5 and V is TRBV12-3 or TRBV12-4; D may be TRBD1 (5 bases). CDR3 nucleotide sequence: TGTGCCAGCAGTTTCTCAGGACCAAACGGGGGGAGCAATCAGCCCCAGCATTTT. Translating it yields CASSFSGPNGGSNQPQHF.